Following are 4 T cell receptor beta chains from one sample sequenced in a study of CD8 T cells in ankylosing spondylitis. In TCRdb, the 5' RACE reads were re-called with MiXCR into one record per CDR3 protein. The data contain roughly 46,000 distinct CDR3 sequences, about 4% of them seen just once; the ten biggest clones take up 4%. The sequencing sample was made of blood, either unsorted or a sorted T cell fraction (not recorded which). The receptors were sampled from a female donor with ankylosing spondylitis or in good health (not recorded which).

This CDR3 reads CASSGRGSYNEQFF. The CDR3, as DNA: TGTGCCAGCAGCGGCAGGGGTTCCTACAATGAGCAGTTCTTC. The chain couples TRBV9 to TRBJ2-1, with D possibly TRBD1 on 6 matching bases. CDR1 SGDLS and CDR2 YYNGEE come from the germline V gene. Trimming left V 3 bases short and J 1 base short, with 8 bases between. There are 14 residues in the CDR3.

This clonotype was found many times. This chain joins TRBV9 and TRBJ1-2, with 8 bases matching TRBD1. With V trimmed by 2 bases and J by 3 bases, 3 bases remained unmatched. The CDR3 is 14 amino acids. Germline V gene lookup returns CDR1 SGDLS and CDR2 YYNGEE. The CDR3 reads CASSVGQGYYGYTF. The CDR3 coding sequence is TGTGCCAGCAGCGTCGGACAGGGCTACTATGGCTACACCTTC. Combining the CDR3 with reference TRBV9 and TRBJ1-2 gives the whole variable domain DSGVTQTPKHLITATGQRVTLRCSPRSGDLSVYWYQQSLDQGLQFLIQYYNGEERAKGNILERFSAQQFPDLHSELNLSSLELGDSALYFCASSVGQGYYGYTFGSGTRLTVV.

This clonotype was observed a few times. The chain couples TRBV9 to TRBJ2-5; 13 positions match TRBD2. Trimming removed 4 bases from V and 5 bases from J; junction bases left unmatched: 11. Germline V CDR1 and CDR2: SGDLS, YYNGEE. This CDR3 is 17 amino acids long. DNA of the CDR3: TGTGCCAGCAGCTCACGTTCAGGACTAGCGGGGGACGAGACCCAGTACTTC. The encoded protein is CASSSRSGLAGDETQYF.

This clonotype was counted ten times or more. The CDR3 region is CASSVEVEGPQHF. The DNA for the CDR3 is TGTGCCAGCAGCGTAGAGGTTGAGGGGCCCCAGCATTTT. The rearrangement joins TRBV9 to TRBJ1-5, with unresolved D. This CDR3 has 13 residues. Trimming left V 0 bases short and J 9 bases short, with 10 bases between. Germline V lookup: CDR1 SGDLS, CDR2 YYNGEE.